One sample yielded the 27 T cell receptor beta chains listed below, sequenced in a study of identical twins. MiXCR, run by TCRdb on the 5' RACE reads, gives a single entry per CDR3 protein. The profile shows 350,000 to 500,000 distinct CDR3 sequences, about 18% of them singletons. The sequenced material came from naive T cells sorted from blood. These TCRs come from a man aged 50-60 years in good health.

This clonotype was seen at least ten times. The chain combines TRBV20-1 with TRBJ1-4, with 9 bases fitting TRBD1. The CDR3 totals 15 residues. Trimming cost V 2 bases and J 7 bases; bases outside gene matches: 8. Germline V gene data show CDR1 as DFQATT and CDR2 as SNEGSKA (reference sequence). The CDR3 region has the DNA TGCAGTGCTAGAAGGCCCTTGGACAGGGGTGAAAAACTGTTTTTT. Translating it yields CSARRPLDRGEKLFF.

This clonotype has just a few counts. The CDR3 loop is CSAAGTSGGTYEQYF. The CDR3 DNA is TGCAGTGCCGCCGGGACTAGCGGGGGGACCTACGAGCAGTACTTC. The rearrangement uses TRBV20-1 and TRBJ2-7, with TRBD2 identical over 15 bases. This CDR3 is built from 15 residues. The V gene end was trimmed by 6 bases and the J gene end by 2 bases; junction bases not matched to a gene: 5. Per the germline V gene, CDR1 is DFQATT and CDR2 is SNEGSKA (reference sequence).

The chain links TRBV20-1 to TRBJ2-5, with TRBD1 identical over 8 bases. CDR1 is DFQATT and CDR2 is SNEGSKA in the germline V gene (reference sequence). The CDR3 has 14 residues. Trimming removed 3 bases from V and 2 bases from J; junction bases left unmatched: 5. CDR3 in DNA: TGCAGTGCTAGTGACAGGGGACTTCAAGAGACCCAGTACTTC. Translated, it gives CSASDRGLQETQYF.

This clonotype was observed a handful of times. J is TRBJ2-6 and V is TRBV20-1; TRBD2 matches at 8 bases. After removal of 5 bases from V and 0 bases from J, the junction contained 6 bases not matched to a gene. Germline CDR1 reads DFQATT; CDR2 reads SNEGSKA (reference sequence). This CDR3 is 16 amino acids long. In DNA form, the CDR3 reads TGCAGTGCTGCGGGGGGTGGGAGCTCTGGGGCCAACGTCCTGACTTTC. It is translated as CSAAGGGSSGANVLTF.

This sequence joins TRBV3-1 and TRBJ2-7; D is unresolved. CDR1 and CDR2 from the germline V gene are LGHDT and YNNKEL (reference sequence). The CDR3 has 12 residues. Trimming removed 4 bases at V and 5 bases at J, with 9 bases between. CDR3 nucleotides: TGTGCCAGCAGCCTTTTGGGTGACGAGCAGTACTTC. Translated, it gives CASSLLGDEQYF.

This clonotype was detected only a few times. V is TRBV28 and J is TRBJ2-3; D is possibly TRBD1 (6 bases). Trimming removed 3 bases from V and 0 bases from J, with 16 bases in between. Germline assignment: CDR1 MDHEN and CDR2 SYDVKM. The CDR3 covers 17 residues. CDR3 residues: CASSFLPGHSSTDTQYF. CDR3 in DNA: TGTGCCAGCAGTTTCCTCCCGGGACACTCTAGCACAGATACGCAGTATTTT. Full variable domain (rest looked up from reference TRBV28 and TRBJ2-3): DVKVTQSSRYLVKRTGEKVFLECVQDMDHENMFWYRQDPGLGLRLIYFSYDVKMKEKGDIPEGYSVSREKKERFSLILESASTNQTSMYLCASSFLPGHSSTDTQYFGPGTRLTVL.

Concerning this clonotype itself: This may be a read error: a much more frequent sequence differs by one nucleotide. CDR3 bases: TGCAGTGGTACTAGCGGGAGGGAAGGCACAGATACGCAGTATTTT. Its protein product is CSGTSGREGTDTQYF. V usage is TRBV20-1 and J usage is TRBJ2-3; 13 bases agree with TRBD2. V was pared by 7 bases and J by 1 base, with 5 bases of the junction left unmatched. The CDR3 covers 15 residues. Germline V gene lookup returns CDR1 DFQATT and CDR2 SNEGSKA (reference sequence).

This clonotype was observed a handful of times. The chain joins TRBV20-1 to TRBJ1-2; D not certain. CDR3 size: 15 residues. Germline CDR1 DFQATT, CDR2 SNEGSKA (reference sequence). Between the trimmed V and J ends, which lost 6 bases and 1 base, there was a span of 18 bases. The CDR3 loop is CSAPRRSRLNYGYTF. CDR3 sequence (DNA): TGCAGTGCGCCGAGAAGGAGTAGGCTTAACTATGGCTACACCTTC.

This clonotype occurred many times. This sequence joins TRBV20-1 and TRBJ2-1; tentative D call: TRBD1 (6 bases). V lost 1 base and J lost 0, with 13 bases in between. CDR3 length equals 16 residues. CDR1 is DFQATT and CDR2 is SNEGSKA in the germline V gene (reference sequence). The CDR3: CSARGGRGHSYNEQFF. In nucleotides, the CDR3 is TGCAGTGCTAGAGGCGGCAGGGGCCACTCCTACAATGAGCAGTTCTTC.

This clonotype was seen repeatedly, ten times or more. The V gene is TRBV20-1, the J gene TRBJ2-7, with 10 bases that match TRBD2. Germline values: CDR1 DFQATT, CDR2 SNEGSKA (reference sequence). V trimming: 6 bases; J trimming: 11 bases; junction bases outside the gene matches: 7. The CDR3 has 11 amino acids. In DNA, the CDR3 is TGCAGTGCACAGAATAGCGGGAGGAAGTACTTC. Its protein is CSAQNSGRKYF.

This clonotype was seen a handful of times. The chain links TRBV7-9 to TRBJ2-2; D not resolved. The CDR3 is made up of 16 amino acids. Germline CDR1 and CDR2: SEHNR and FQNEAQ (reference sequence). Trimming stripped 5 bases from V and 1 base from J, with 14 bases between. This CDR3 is CASSPPLVLNTGELFF. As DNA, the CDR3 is TGTGCCAGCAGCCCCCCCCTAGTGCTGAACACCGGGGAGCTGTTTTTT.

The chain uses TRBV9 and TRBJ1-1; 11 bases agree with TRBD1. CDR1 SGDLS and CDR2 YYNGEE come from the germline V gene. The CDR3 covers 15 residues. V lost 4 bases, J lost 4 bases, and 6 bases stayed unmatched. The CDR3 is CASSPRTGGFTEAFF. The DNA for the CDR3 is TGTGCCAGCAGCCCAAGGACAGGGGGCTTCACTGAAGCTTTCTTT.

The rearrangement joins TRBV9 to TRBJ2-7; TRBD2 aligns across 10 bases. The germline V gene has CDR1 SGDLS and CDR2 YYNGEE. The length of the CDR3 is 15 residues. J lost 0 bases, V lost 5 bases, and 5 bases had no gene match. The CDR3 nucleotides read TGTGCCAGCAGTGATAGCGGGGGGAGCTCCTACGAGCAGTACTTC. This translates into CASSDSGGSSYEQYF.

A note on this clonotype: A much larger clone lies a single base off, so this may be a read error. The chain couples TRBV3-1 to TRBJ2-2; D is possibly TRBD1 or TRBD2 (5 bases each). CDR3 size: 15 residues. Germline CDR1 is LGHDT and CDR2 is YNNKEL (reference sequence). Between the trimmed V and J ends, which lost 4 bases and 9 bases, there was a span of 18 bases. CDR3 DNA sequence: TGTGCCAGCAGCCTAGGGGCTAGCAGGAGTCGGGAGCTGTTTTTT. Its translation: CASSLGASRSRELFF.

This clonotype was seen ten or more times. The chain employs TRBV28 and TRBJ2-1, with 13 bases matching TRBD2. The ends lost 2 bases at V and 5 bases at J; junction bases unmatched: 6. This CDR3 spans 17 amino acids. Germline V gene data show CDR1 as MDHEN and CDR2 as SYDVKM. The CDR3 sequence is CASSLPTSGRIHNEQFF. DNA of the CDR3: TGTGCCAGCAGTTTACCGACTAGCGGGAGGATTCACAATGAGCAGTTCTTC.

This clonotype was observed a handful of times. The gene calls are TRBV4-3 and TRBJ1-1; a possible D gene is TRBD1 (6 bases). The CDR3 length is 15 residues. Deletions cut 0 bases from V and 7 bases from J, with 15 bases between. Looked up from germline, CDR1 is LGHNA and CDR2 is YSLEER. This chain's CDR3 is CASSQDADRGIEAFF. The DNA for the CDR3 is TGCGCCAGCAGCCAAGATGCGGACAGAGGGATTGAAGCTTTCTTT.

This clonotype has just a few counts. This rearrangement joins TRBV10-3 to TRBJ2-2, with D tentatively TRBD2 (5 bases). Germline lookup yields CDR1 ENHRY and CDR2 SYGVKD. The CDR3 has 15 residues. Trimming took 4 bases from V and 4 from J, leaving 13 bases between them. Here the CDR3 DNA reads TGTGCCATCAGTGCAGAGCCCGAGGGCACCGGGGAGCTGTTTTTT. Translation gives CAISAEPEGTGELFF.

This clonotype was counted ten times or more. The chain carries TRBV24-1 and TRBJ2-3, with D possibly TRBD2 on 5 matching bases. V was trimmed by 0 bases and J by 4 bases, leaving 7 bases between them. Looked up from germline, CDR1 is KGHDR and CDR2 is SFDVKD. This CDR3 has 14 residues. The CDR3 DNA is TGTGCCACCAGTGATTTGCTGAGGGCAGATACGCAGTATTTT. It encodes CATSDLLRADTQYF.

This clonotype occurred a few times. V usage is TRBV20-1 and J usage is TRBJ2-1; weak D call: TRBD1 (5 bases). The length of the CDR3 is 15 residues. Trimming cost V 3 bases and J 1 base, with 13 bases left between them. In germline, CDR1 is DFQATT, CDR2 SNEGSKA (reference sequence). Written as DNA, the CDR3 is TGCAGTGCTAGGGCAGACAGAAGGTCCTACAATGAGCAGTTCTTC. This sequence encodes CSARADRRSYNEQFF.

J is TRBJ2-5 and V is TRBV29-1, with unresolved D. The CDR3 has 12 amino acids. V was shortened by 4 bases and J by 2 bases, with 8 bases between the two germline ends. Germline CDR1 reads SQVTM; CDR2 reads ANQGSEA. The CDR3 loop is CSVAAGQETQYF. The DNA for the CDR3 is TGCAGCGTTGCGGCAGGACAAGAGACCCAGTACTTC.

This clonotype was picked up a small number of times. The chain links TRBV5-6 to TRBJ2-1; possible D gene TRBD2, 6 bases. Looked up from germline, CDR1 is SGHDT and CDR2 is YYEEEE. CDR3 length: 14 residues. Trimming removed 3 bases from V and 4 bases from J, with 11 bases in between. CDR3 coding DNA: TGTGCCAGCAGCTCGGGACTGATATACAATGAGCAGTTCTTC. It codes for CASSSGLIYNEQFF.

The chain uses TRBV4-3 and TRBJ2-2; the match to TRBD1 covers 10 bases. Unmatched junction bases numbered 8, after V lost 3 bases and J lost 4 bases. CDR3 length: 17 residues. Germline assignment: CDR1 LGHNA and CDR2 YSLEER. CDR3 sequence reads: CASSHQTGGAGTGELFF. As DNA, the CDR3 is TGCGCCAGCAGCCACCAGACAGGGGGCGCCGGCACCGGGGAGCTGTTTTTT.

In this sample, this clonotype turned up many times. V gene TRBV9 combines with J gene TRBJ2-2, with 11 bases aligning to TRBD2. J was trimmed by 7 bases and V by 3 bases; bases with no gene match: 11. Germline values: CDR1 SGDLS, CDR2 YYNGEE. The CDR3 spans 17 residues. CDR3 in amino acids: CASSARTSGSFGGELFF. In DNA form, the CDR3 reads TGTGCCAGCAGCGCCAGAACTAGCGGGAGTTTTGGCGGGGAGCTGTTTTTT.

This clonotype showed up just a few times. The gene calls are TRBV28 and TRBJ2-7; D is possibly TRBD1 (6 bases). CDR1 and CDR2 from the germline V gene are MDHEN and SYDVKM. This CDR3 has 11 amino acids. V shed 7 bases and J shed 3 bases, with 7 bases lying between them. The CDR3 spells CASIGGYEQYF. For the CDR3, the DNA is TGTGCCAGCATAGGGGGCTACGAGCAGTACTTC. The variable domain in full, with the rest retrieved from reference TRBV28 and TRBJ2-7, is DVKVTQSSRYLVKRTGEKVFLECVQDMDHENMFWYRQDPGLGLRLIYFSYDVKMKEKGDIPEGYSVSREKKERFSLILESASTNQTSMYLCASIGGYEQYFGPGTRLTVT.

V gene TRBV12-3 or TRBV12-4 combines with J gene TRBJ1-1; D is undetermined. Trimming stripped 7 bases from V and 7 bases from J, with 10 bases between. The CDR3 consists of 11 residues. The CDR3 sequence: CASTLGSEAFF. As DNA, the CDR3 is TGTGCCAGCACCCTAGGAAGTGAAGCTTTCTTT.

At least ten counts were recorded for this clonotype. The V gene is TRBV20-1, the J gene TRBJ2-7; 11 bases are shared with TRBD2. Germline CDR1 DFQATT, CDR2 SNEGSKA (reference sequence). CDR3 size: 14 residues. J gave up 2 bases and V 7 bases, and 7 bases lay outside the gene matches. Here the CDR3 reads CSVGTSGLTYEQYF. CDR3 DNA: TGCAGTGTTGGGACTAGCGGTCTCACCTACGAGCAGTACTTC.

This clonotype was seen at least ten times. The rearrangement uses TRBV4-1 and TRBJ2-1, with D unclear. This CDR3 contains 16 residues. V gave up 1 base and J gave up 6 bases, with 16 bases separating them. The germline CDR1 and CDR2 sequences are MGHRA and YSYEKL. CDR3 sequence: CASSQALTSPFNEQFF. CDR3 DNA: TGCGCCAGCAGCCAAGCCCTCACATCCCCTTTCAATGAGCAGTTCTTC.